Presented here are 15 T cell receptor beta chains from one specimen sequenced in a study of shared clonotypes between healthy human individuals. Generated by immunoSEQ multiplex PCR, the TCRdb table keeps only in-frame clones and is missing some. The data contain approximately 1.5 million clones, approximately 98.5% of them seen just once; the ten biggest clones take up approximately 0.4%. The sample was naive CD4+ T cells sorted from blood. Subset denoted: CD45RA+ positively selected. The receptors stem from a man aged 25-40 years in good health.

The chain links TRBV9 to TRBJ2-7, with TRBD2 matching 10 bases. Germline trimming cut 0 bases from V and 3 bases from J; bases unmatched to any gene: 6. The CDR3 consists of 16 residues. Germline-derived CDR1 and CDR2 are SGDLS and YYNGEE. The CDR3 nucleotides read TGTGCCAGCAGCGTAGGAACGGGACTAGCGAACTACGAGCAGTACTTC. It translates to CASSVGTGLANYEQYF. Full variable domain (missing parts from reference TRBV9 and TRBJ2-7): DSGVTQTPKHLITATGQRVTLRCSPRSGDLSVYWYQQSLDQGLQFLIQYYNGEERAKGNILERFSAQQFPDLHSELNLSSLELGDSALYFCASSVGTGLANYEQYFGPGTRLTVT.

The CDR3 bases are TGTGCCAGCAGCTTAGCTGGACGAGACTATGGCTACACCTTC. Amino acids: CASSLAGRDYGYTF. The V and J genes are TRBV7-8 and TRBJ1-2; D call uncertain. Germline V CDR1 and CDR2: SGHVS, FQNEAQ. There are 14 residues in the CDR3. V shed 0 bases and J shed 3 bases, with 8 bases lying between them.

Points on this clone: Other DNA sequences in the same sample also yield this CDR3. The CDR3 reads CASSPGAGQETQYF. The CDR3 DNA reads as TGTGCCAGCTCACCCGGGGCGGGTCAAGAGACCCAGTACTTC. This chain joins TRBV18 and TRBJ2-5, with D perhaps matching TRBD1 or TRBD2 (5 bases each). Trimming removed 3 bases from V and 2 bases from J, with 10 bases in between. The CDR3 is made up of 14 amino acids. The V gene's germline CDR1 is KGHSH and CDR2 LQKENI.

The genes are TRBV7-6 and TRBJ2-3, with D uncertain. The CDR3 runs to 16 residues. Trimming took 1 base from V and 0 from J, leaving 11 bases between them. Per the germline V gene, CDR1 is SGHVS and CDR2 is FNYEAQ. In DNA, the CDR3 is TGTGCCAGCAGCTTAGGGGCGTTTTCTAGCACAGATACGCAGTATTTT. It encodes CASSLGAFSSTDTQYF.

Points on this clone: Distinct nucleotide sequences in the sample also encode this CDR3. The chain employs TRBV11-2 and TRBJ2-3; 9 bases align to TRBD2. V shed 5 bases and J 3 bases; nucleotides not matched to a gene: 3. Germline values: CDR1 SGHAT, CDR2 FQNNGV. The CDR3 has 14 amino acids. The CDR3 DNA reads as TGTGCCAGCAGCCTGAGCGGGAGGACAGATACGCAGTATTTT. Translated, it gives CASSLSGRTDTQYF.

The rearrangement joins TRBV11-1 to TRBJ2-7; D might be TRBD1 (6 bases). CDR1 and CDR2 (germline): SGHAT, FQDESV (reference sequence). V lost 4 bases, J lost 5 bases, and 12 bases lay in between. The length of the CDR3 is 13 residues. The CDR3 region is CASSYSGTHEQYF. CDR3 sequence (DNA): TGTGCCAGCAGCTACTCCGGGACACACGAGCAGTACTTC.

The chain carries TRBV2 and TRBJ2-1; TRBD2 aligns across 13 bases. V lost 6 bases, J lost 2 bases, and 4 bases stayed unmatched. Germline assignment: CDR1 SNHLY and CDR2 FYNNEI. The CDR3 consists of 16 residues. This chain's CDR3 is CASRKTSGRAYNEQFF. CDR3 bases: TGTGCCAGCAGGAAAACTAGCGGGAGGGCCTACAATGAGCAGTTCTTC.

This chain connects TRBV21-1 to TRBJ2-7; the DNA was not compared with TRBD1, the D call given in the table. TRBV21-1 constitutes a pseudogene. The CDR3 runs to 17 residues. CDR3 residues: CASSKILGETGATEQYF. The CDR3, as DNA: TGTGCCAGCAGCAAAATTCTAGGAGAGACAGGGGCTACCGAGCAGTACTTC.

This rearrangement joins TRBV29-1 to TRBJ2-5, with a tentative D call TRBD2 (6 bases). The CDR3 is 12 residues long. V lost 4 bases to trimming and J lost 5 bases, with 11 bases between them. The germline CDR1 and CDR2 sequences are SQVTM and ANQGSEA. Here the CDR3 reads CSVVADRETQYF. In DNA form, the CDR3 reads TGCAGCGTTGTAGCGGACCGGGAGACCCAGTACTTC. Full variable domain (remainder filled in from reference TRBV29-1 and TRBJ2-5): SAVISQKPSRDICQRGTSLTIQCQVDSQVTMMFWYRQQPGQSLTLIATANQGSEATYESGFVIDKFPISRPNLTFSTLTVSNMSPEDSSIYLCSVVADRETQYFGPGTRLLVL.

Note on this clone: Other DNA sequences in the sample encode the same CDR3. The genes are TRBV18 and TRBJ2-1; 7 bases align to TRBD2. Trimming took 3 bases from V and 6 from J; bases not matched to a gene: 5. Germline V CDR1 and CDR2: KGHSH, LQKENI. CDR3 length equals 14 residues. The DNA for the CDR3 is TGTGCCAGCTCACCCGGCGGGGGTGGCAATGAGCAGTTCTTC. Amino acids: CASSPGGGGNEQFF.

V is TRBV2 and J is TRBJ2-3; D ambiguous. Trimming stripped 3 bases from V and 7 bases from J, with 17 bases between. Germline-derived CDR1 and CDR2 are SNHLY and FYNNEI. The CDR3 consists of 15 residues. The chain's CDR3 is CASSEGKPLGYTQYF. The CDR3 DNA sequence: TGTGCCAGCAGTGAGGGAAAGCCTCTGGGGTATACGCAGTATTTT.

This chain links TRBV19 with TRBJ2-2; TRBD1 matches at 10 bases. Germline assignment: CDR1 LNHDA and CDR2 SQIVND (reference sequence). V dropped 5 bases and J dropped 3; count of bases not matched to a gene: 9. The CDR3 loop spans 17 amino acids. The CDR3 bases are TGTGCCAGTAGTGGTTTTAAGGGGACAGGGGACACCGGGGAGCTGTTTTTT. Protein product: CASSGFKGTGDTGELFF. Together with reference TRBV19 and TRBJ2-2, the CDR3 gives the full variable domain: DGGITQSPKYLFRKEGQNVTLSCEQNLNHDAMYWYRQDPGQGLRLIYYSQIVNDFQKGDIAEGYSVSREKKESFPLTVTSAQKNPTAFYLCASSGFKGTGDTGELFFGEGSRLTVL.

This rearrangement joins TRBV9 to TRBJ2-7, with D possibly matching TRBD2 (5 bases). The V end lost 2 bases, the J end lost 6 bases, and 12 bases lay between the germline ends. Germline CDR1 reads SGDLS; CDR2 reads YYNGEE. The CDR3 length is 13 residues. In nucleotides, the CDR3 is TGTGCCAGCAGCGTCAGACCTAGCCCCGAGCAGTACTTC. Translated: CASSVRPSPEQYF.

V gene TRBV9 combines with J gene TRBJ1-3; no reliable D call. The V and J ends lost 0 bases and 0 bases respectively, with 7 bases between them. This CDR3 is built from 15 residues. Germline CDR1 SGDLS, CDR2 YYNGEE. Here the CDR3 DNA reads TGTGCCAGCAGCGTAGGGCAGGCCTCTGGAAACACCATATATTTT. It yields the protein CASSVGQASGNTIYF.

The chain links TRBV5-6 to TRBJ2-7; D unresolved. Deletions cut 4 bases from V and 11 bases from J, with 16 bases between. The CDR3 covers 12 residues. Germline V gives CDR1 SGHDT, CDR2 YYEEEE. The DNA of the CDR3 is TGTGCCAGCAGCCAGAGTTATAGTCGGGAGTACTTC. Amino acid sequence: CASSQSYSREYF.